Shown below are 2 T cell receptor beta chains from a single sample sequenced in a study of blood T cell repertoires in COVID-19. Generated by immunoSEQ multiplex PCR, the TCRdb table keeps only in-frame clones and is missing some. The sample gives roughly 200,000 clones, around 83% of which show up once; roughly 8.6% is in the top ten. The sample taken for sequencing was peripheral blood. The receptors were gathered from a man between 40 and 49 years old with active or convalescent COVID-19.

The V and J genes are TRBV6-5 and TRBJ1-2, with 7 bases identical to TRBD1. CDR1 and CDR2 from the germline V gene are MNHEY and SVGAGI. The J segment lost 4 bases and the V segment lost 2 bases, leaving 7 bases of the junction unmatched. This CDR3 has 15 residues. Here the CDR3 reads CASSYARGQSYGYTF. The CDR3 nucleotides are TGTGCCAGCAGTTACGCGAGGGGGCAGTCCTATGGCTACACCTTC.

V is TRBV24-1 and J is TRBJ1-1; 7 bases are a match to TRBD1. The CDR3 has 13 residues. Germline-derived CDR1 and CDR2 are KGHDR and SFDVKD. V was clipped by 6 bases and J by 3 bases; unmatched bases: 3. CDR3: CATSQGVDTEAFF. In nucleotides, the CDR3 is TGTGCCACCAGTCAGGGGGTGGACACTGAAGCTTTCTTT.